The 30 T cell receptor beta chains presented below share a single source sample, sequenced in a study of blood T cells in healthy people across ages. A sample-barcoded 5' primer and a J-beta primer mix were used in a second PCR of roughly 6 to 11 cycles. TCRdb re-analysed the 5' RACE reads in MiXCR, keeping a single row per CDR3 protein. The table lists about 1.7 million distinct CDR3 sequences, roughly 27% of them singletons. Sample: blood. The origin of the receptors is a woman in her thirties in good health.

In this sample, this clonotype turned up a few times. The rearrangement uses TRBV5-1 and TRBJ2-3; unclear D gene. V lost 6 bases and J 7 bases, leaving 9 bases between the germline ends. Germline loops: CDR1 SGHRS, CDR2 YFSETQ. This CDR3 comprises 11 residues. The CDR3 protein is CASTTGNTQYF. For the CDR3, the DNA is TGCGCCAGCACCACCGGAAATACGCAGTATTTT.

V is TRBV2 and J is TRBJ1-5; D is unclear. Germline V CDR1 and CDR2: SNHLY, FYNNEI. CDR3 length: 13 amino acids. The germline V and J ends were trimmed by 7 bases and 5 bases, with 12 bases remaining between them. CDR3 DNA: TGTGCCAGCACGGAAACGGTTTATCAGCCCCAGCATTTT. This encodes CASTETVYQPQHF. Full variable domain (outside the CDR3, taken from reference TRBV2 and TRBJ1-5): EPEVTQTPSHQVTQMGQEVILRCVPISNHLYFYWYRQILGQKVEFLVSFYNNEISEKSEIFDDQFSVERPDGSNFTLKIRSTKLEDSAMYFCASTETVYQPQHFGDGTRLSIL.

The table lists this clonotype with a few counts. This chain uses TRBV27 with TRBJ2-4; unclear D gene. The CDR3 runs to 13 residues. Trimming left V 9 bases short and J 0 bases short, with 9 bases between. In germline, CDR1 is MNHEY, CDR2 SMNVEV (reference sequence). CDR3 sequence (DNA): TGTGCCAGAAAAGTTCTAGCCAAAAACATTCAGTACTTC. Translated: CARKVLAKNIQYF.

This clonotype was picked up many times. The gene calls are TRBV20-1 and TRBJ2-5; 13 bases are a match to TRBD2. The CDR3 is 13 amino acids. The ends lost 8 bases at V and 4 bases at J; junction bases unmatched: 4. CDR1 is DFQATT, CDR2 SNEGSKA, per germline (reference sequence). The CDR3 here is CSCRTSGRETQYF. CDR3 DNA: TGCAGTTGCCGGACTAGCGGGAGAGAGACCCAGTACTTC.

Worth noting for this clonotype: Since a much larger clone is just one base distant, this may be a read error. J is TRBJ2-7 and V is TRBV12-3 or TRBV12-4; the D gene is possibly TRBD2 (6 bases). The CDR3 runs to 14 residues. V lost 7 bases to trimming and J lost 4 bases, with 17 bases between them. The CDR3 sequence is CASNRDSQGYEQYF. DNA for the CDR3: TGTGCCAGCAACCGGGACTCCCAAGGGTACGAGCAGTACTTC.

Notes on this clonotype: The junction shows a germline mismatch at one end, possibly a read error. This chain uses TRBV6-2 or TRBV6-3 with TRBJ1-1; no clear D. The CDR3 totals 13 residues. CDR1 is MNHEY and CDR2 is SVGEGT in the germline V gene. The CDR3 here is CANSYIGITEAFF. CDR3 nucleotide sequence: TGTGCCAACAGTTACATCGGTATCACTGAAGCTTTCTTT.

This clonotype turned up a few times. This chain connects TRBV20-1 to TRBJ2-7, with 9 bases matching TRBD1. The V and J ends lost 0 bases and 3 bases, in that order; junction bases with no gene match: 6. This CDR3 has 15 amino acids. Germline V CDR1 and CDR2: DFQATT, SNEGSKA (reference sequence). CDR3 sequence: CSARDQRTGVYEQYF. The CDR3 nucleotides are TGCAGTGCTAGAGATCAAAGGACAGGGGTCTACGAGCAGTACTTC.

This clonotype has a handful of counts. CDR3 bases: TGCAGTGCTGCGGGAGTGATCAATCAGCCCCAGCATTTT. It translates to CSAAGVINQPQHF. V usage is TRBV20-1 and J usage is TRBJ1-5; D remains unclear. The CDR3 spans 13 residues. CDR1 is DFQATT, CDR2 SNEGSKA, per germline (reference sequence). V was cut by 5 bases and J by 3 bases, with 11 bases left in between.

This sequence joins TRBV30 and TRBJ1-1; D is perhaps TRBD1 (6 bases). The V gene lost 2 bases and the J gene lost 1 base, with 8 bases spanning the gap. CDR1 GTSNPN and CDR2 SVGIG come from the germline V gene (reference sequence). CDR3 length: 13 residues. CDR3 region: CAWSPQGNTEAFF. The CDR3 DNA reads as TGTGCCTGGAGTCCACAGGGGAACACTGAAGCTTTCTTT.

The chain is built from TRBV29-1 and TRBJ2-7; TRBD2 might be the D (7 bases). Germline loops: CDR1 SQVTM, CDR2 ANQGSEA. The CDR3 contains 13 residues. With 5 bases removed from V and 7 bases from J, the gap between germline ends came to 18 bases. The CDR3 bases are TGCAGCGTTTACCCTCGGGGGGCGAGGGAGCAGTACTTC. The encoded protein is CSVYPRGAREQYF.

This chain links TRBV9 with TRBJ2-3; D is possibly TRBD1 (5 bases). Trimming shortened V by 0 bases and J by 2 bases, and 10 bases separated the two germline ends. Germline CDR1 SGDLS, CDR2 YYNGEE. This CDR3 is built from 15 residues. CDR3 sequence: CASSVGTRATDTQYF. As DNA, the CDR3 is TGTGCCAGCAGCGTAGGGACACGGGCCACAGATACGCAGTATTTT.

The genes are TRBV20-1 and TRBJ2-1; 13 nucleotides align to TRBD2. The CDR3 is 15 amino acids. Looked up from germline, CDR1 is DFQATT and CDR2 is SNEGSKA (reference sequence). The J segment lost 7 bases and the V segment lost 4 bases, leaving 7 bases of the junction unmatched. This CDR3 is CSATPTSGGLNEQFF. In DNA form, the CDR3 reads TGCAGTGCTACGCCGACTAGCGGGGGGTTAAATGAGCAGTTCTTC.

This clonotype was detected a few times. The chain is built from TRBV5-1 and TRBJ2-1; the match to TRBD2 covers 9 bases. Germline-derived CDR1 and CDR2 are SGHRS and YFSETQ. This CDR3 spans 15 amino acids. The V and J ends lost 2 bases and 7 bases, in that order; junction bases with no gene match: 7. This chain's CDR3 is CASSLGGGGQNEQFF. The CDR3 DNA reads TGCGCCAGCAGCTTAGGCGGGGGGGGTCAGAATGAGCAGTTCTTC.

This clonotype was seen only a few times. The chain couples TRBV2 to TRBJ2-1; D gene ambiguous. The CDR3 runs to 15 residues. Germline assignment: CDR1 SNHLY and CDR2 FYNNEI. V gave up 8 bases and J gave up 0 bases, with 14 bases separating them. The chain's CDR3 is CASGQDRSSYNEQFF. The DNA of the CDR3 is TGTGCCAGCGGCCAGGATAGGAGCTCCTACAATGAGCAGTTCTTC.

The sample holds a few counts of this clonotype. The chain recombines TRBV5-1 with TRBJ1-2; D remains ambiguous. Trimming shortened V by 1 base and J by 2 bases, and 15 bases separated the two germline ends. The CDR3 is 16 amino acids. Germline V gene data show CDR1 as SGHRS and CDR2 as YFSETQ. The CDR3 spells CASSLLARSFNYGYTF. The CDR3 nucleotides read TGCGCCAGCAGCTTGTTGGCTCGATCTTTCAACTATGGCTACACCTTC.

This clonotype appeared many times. The V gene is TRBV6-2 or TRBV6-3, the J gene TRBJ2-7, with D perhaps TRBD2 (6 bases). This CDR3 is 14 amino acids long. Germline CDR1 reads MNHEY; CDR2 reads SVGEGT. V was trimmed by 2 bases and J by 3 bases, leaving 11 bases between them. The DNA of the CDR3 is TGTGCCAGCAGTTACCCTAGCGCGAACTACGAGCAGTACTTC. Its translation is CASSYPSANYEQYF.

The chain is built from TRBV20-1 and TRBJ1-4, with a weak D call TRBD1 (5 bases). Trimming removed 4 bases at V and 3 bases at J, with 9 bases between. This CDR3 has 13 amino acids. Germline assignment: CDR1 DFQATT and CDR2 SNEGSKA (reference sequence). The CDR3 reads CSAIQGANEKLFF. Written as DNA, the CDR3 is TGCAGTGCTATTCAAGGGGCTAATGAAAAACTGTTTTTT.

This rearrangement joins TRBV3-1 to TRBJ2-1; D remains ambiguous. Germline CDR1 and CDR2: LGHDT and YNNKEL (reference sequence). With 0 bases removed from V and 6 bases from J, the gap between germline ends came to 9 bases. CDR3 length: 14 residues. The CDR3, as DNA: TGTGCCAGCAGCCAAGAACTCAACGCCAATGAGCAGTTCTTC. Translated: CASSQELNANEQFF.

This clonotype was seen at least ten times. The V and J genes are TRBV5-5 and TRBJ1-4; TRBD1 agrees at 8 bases. The CDR3 contains 15 residues. Trimming took 4 bases from V and 7 from J; bases not matched to a gene: 9. Germline V CDR1 and CDR2: SGHKS, YYEKEE (reference sequence). CDR3 nucleotide sequence: TGTGCCAGCAGCACCCTGACAGGGGACGCTGAAAAACTGTTTTTT. This codes for CASSTLTGDAEKLFF.

J is TRBJ2-3 and V is TRBV7-2, with D perhaps TRBD1 or TRBD2 (6 bases each). In germline, CDR1 is SGHTA, CDR2 FQGNSA. V dropped 1 base and J dropped 8 bases, with 10 bases sitting between them. The CDR3 length is 13 residues. CDR3 region: CASSLEGGSTQYF. CDR3 nucleotide sequence: TGTGCCAGCAGCTTAGAAGGGGGGAGTACGCAGTATTTT.

The sample holds a few counts of this clonotype. The chain carries TRBV6-5 and TRBJ1-1; no clear D. Germline values: CDR1 MNHEY, CDR2 SVGAGI. The CDR3 extends over 13 amino acids. Trimming removed 5 bases at V and 9 bases at J, with 16 bases between. CDR3 loop: CASSAVAVTQAFF. The CDR3 coding sequence is TGTGCCAGCAGTGCCGTGGCAGTGACACAAGCTTTCTTT.

This clonotype was seen repeatedly, ten times or more. The V gene is TRBV5-6, the J gene TRBJ2-3; maybe TRBD2 (6 bases). The CDR3 runs to 15 residues. Looked up from germline, CDR1 is SGHDT and CDR2 is YYEEEE. Trimming left V 0 bases short and J 2 bases short, with 10 bases between. Here the CDR3 reads CASSLGGTYTDTQYF. The CDR3, as DNA: TGTGCCAGCAGCTTGGGCGGGACTTACACAGATACGCAGTATTTT.

This clonotype was seen only a few times. The chain uses TRBV10-3 and TRBJ2-1, with a weak D call TRBD1 (6 bases). Trimming stripped 7 bases from V and 4 bases from J, with 14 bases between. CDR1 is ENHRY and CDR2 is SYGVKD in the germline V gene. The CDR3 spans 14 residues. The DNA of the CDR3 is TGTGCCATCAAAAGGAGGACAGATTACAATGAGCAGTTCTTC. Its protein product is CAIKRRTDYNEQFF.

Only one count was recorded for this clonotype. This may be a read error, as it is one base from a much larger clone. The chain recombines TRBV12-3 or TRBV12-4 with TRBJ2-4, with D possibly TRBD2 on 6 matching bases. The CDR3 contains 14 residues. Deletions cut 5 bases from V and 13 bases from J, with 21 bases between. CDR3 loop: CASSIYSGNNEQYF. The CDR3 nucleotides read TGTGCCAGCAGTATCTATAGCGGTAACAATGAGCAGTACTTC.

Points on this clonotype: Since a much larger clone is just one base distant, this may be a read error. The chain has TRBV10-3 and TRBJ1-5, with D perhaps TRBD1 (5 bases). The length of the CDR3 is 11 residues. Germline-derived CDR1 and CDR2 are ENHRY and SYGVKD. The chain's CDR3 is CATSTGQPQHF. CDR3 bases: TGTGCCACCAGTACAGGTCAGCCCCAGCATTTT.

This clonotype was seen a handful of times. The chain combines TRBV28 with TRBJ2-3; 7 bases map to TRBD1. CDR3 length equals 15 residues. J lost 2 bases, V lost 3 bases, and 5 bases had no gene match. The germline CDR1 and CDR2 sequences are MDHEN and SYDVKM. In DNA form, the CDR3 reads TGTGCCAGCAGTTTCAGGACAGGAGCCACAGATACGCAGTATTTT. Translating it yields CASSFRTGATDTQYF. Complete variable domain (other parts from reference TRBV28 and TRBJ2-3): DVKVTQSSRYLVKRTGEKVFLECVQDMDHENMFWYRQDPGLGLRLIYFSYDVKMKEKGDIPEGYSVSREKKERFSLILESASTNQTSMYLCASSFRTGATDTQYFGPGTRLTVL.

With regard to this clonotype: A junction end diverges from the germline sequence, so it may reflect a read error. J is TRBJ2-1 and V is TRBV6-5, with 7 bases identical to TRBD1. Germline lookup yields CDR1 MNHEY and CDR2 SVGAGI. CDR3 length: 13 amino acids. CDR3 in DNA: TGTGTCAGCAGTTCCACATTCGGGCAGGGGGAGTTCTTC. This sequence encodes CVSSSTFGQGEFF.

This clonotype was recorded a few times. V gene TRBV6-1 combines with J gene TRBJ1-4; D is perhaps TRBD1 (5 bases). The CDR3 spans 15 residues. V was cut by 0 bases and J by 6 bases, with 11 bases left in between. Germline V CDR1 and CDR2: MNHNS, SASEGT. CDR3 loop: CASSEADTNYEKLFF. In DNA form, the CDR3 reads TGTGCCAGCAGTGAAGCGGACACTAATTATGAAAAACTGTTTTTT.

This clonotype occurred many times. V and J are TRBV20-1 and TRBJ2-5; TRBD1 matches at 10 bases. V shed 4 bases and J 1 base; nucleotides not matched to a gene: 3. From germline, CDR1 is DFQATT and CDR2 SNEGSKA (reference sequence). The CDR3 totals 14 residues. DNA for the CDR3: TGCAGTGCTACTTGGACAGGGGGCCAAGAGACCCAGTACTTC. Its protein is CSATWTGGQETQYF.

This clonotype was recorded a few times. The chain is built from TRBV12-3 or TRBV12-4 and TRBJ2-1, with 7 bases fitting TRBD2. V trimming: 2 bases; J trimming: 4 bases; junction bases outside the gene matches: 8. This CDR3 contains 16 residues. The CDR3 loop is CASSLLGGGPYNEQFF. CDR3 nucleotides: TGTGCCAGCAGTTTACTGGGGGGGGGACCATACAATGAGCAGTTCTTC.